This passage covers 14 T cell receptor beta chains from one sample sequenced in a study of T cell responses to AZD1222 COVID-19 vaccine. Data came from immunoSEQ multiplex PCR; TCRdb stores just in-frame clones and leaves some out. The table shows 65,000 to 80,000 clones, with roughly 90% occurring only once. Sequenced material: peripheral blood, taken on day 0 of AZD1222 vaccination. The receptors derive from an adult in good health.

DNA of the CDR3: TGTGCTAGTGGCCCTACCCTAGGGGGAGCACTCCCGGGGAATGAAAAACTGTTTTTT. Amino acid sequence: CASGPTLGGALPGNEKLFF. This sequence joins TRBV12-5 and TRBJ1-4; D possibly corresponds to TRBD1 (6 bases). In germline, CDR1 is LGHNT, CDR2 FRNRAP. Deletions cut 6 bases from V and 5 bases from J, with 28 bases between. There are 19 residues in the CDR3.

CDR3 region: CASGLLGTDSPLHF. CDR3 DNA sequence: TGTGCTAGTGGTTTGTTGGGTACTGATTCACCCCTCCACTTT. This sequence joins TRBV12-5 and TRBJ1-6; D gene unclear. Germline values: CDR1 LGHNT, CDR2 FRNRAP. The CDR3 length is 14 residues. V dropped 2 bases and J dropped 8 bases, with 10 bases sitting between them.

The genes are TRBV3-1 (or the pseudogene TRBV3-2) and TRBJ2-3, with D maybe TRBD2 (7 bases). Trimming shortened V by 6 bases and J by 4 bases, and 17 bases separated the two germline ends. Germline V gene data show CDR1 as LGHDT and CDR2 as YNNKEL (reference sequence). The CDR3 length is 15 residues. The CDR3 region is CASRDLEGGPDTQYF. The CDR3 nucleotides read TGTGCCAGCAGGGACCTCGAGGGGGGGCCAGATACGCAGTATTTT.

V is TRBV29-1 and J is TRBJ1-4, with D perhaps TRBD1 (5 bases). Trimming stripped 7 bases from V and 0 bases from J, with 12 bases between. The length of the CDR3 is 14 residues. Per germline, CDR1 SQVTM and CDR2 ANQGSEA. DNA of the CDR3: TGCAGCGCCGCCAGGACAACAACTAATGAAAAACTGTTTTTT. As protein: CSAARTTTNEKLFF.

The gene calls are TRBV11-3 and TRBJ2-1; a possible D gene is TRBD1 (6 bases). Looked up from germline, CDR1 is SGHNT and CDR2 is YENEEA. V lost 10 bases, J lost 3 bases, and 10 bases lay in between. The CDR3 is 12 residues long. The CDR3 DNA sequence: TGTGCCACCTACAGGGTCTACAATGAGCAGTTCTTC. This encodes CATYRVYNEQFF.

DNA of the CDR3: TGTGCCAGTTTGGGACTAGCGGGAGGTTTGGGCGAGCAGTTCTTC. Translation: CASLGLAGGLGEQFF. The chain employs TRBV19 and TRBJ2-1; TRBD2 matches 15 bases. Trimming cost V 8 bases and J 10 bases; bases outside gene matches: 9. The CDR3 runs 15 residues. Germline V gene sequence: CDR1 LNHDA, CDR2 SQIVND (reference sequence).

The gene calls are TRBV27 and TRBJ2-3; D call uncertain. Trimming stripped 6 bases from V and 2 bases from J, with 12 bases between. The CDR3 loop spans 14 amino acids. Germline-derived CDR1 and CDR2 are MNHEY and SMNVEV (reference sequence). This CDR3 is CASRASTPTDTQYF. For the CDR3, the DNA is TGTGCCAGCAGAGCGAGTACTCCCACAGATACGCAGTATTTT.

This clone came up a few times. CDR3 amino acids: CASSLIRQYGYTF. The CDR3 DNA follows: TGTGCCAGCAGCTTGATCCGACAGTATGGCTACACCTTC. V usage is TRBV7-9 and J usage is TRBJ1-2; perhaps TRBD1 as D (5 bases). With 3 bases removed from V and 5 bases from J, the gap between germline ends came to 10 bases. From germline, CDR1 is SEHNR and CDR2 FQNEAQ (reference sequence). The CDR3 has 13 amino acids.

The rearrangement uses TRBV3-1 (or the pseudogene TRBV3-2) and TRBJ1-2; D possibly corresponds to TRBD1 (6 bases). This CDR3 is 12 amino acids long. Trimming left V 10 bases short and J 8 bases short, with 17 bases between. CDR1 and CDR2 from the germline V gene are LGHDT and YNNKEL (reference sequence). The CDR3 bases are TGTGCCACCGAGGACAGTCGGAGGGGCTACACCTTC. Amino acids: CATEDSRRGYTF.

The V gene is TRBV19, the J gene TRBJ1-2; a weak D match, TRBD1 (5 bases). Trimming took off 0 bases at V and 3 bases at J, with 11 bases between the two ends. CDR1 is LNHDA and CDR2 is SQIVND in the germline V gene (reference sequence). The CDR3 has 15 amino acids. The CDR3 DNA sequence: TGTGCCAGTAGTATAGATAAGGGACGGTACTATGGCTACACCTTC. Its translation is CASSIDKGRYYGYTF.

J is TRBJ1-1 and V is TRBV10-3; D may be TRBD1 (5 bases). Germline CDR1 and CDR2: ENHRY and SYGVKD. V lost 2 bases and J lost 4, with 14 bases in between. There are 15 residues in the CDR3. CDR3 in DNA: TGTGCCATCAGTGAGGGGTGGGGACTAGTCACTGAAGCTTTCTTT. It encodes CAISEGWGLVTEAFF.

The chain couples TRBV19 to TRBJ2-2; TRBD1 aligns across 7 bases. Germline loops: CDR1 LNHDA, CDR2 SQIVND (reference sequence). This CDR3 is built from 13 residues. Trimming took 7 bases from V and 4 from J; bases not matched to a gene: 3. CDR3 loop: CASMRQGTGELFF. Written as DNA, the CDR3 is TGTGCCAGTATGAGACAGGGCACCGGGGAGCTGTTTTTT. Supplemented by reference TRBV19 and TRBJ2-2, the full variable domain reads DGGITQSPKYLFRKEGQNVTLSCEQNLNHDAMYWYRQDPGQGLRLIYYSQIVNDFQKGDIAEGYSVSREKKESFPLTVTSAQKNPTAFYLCASMRQGTGELFFGEGSRLTVL.

CDR3 region: CASSSDLDTQYF. The CDR3 coding sequence is TGTGCCAGCAGCTCCGATCTAGATACGCAGTATTTT. V is TRBV9 and J is TRBJ2-3; D remains unclear. The V and J ends lost 4 bases and 5 bases respectively, with 8 bases between them. Germline CDR1 reads SGDLS; CDR2 reads YYNGEE. The CDR3 runs 12 residues. Full variable domain (outside the CDR3, taken from reference TRBV9 and TRBJ2-3): DSGVTQTPKHLITATGQRVTLRCSPRSGDLSVYWYQQSLDQGLQFLIQYYNGEERAKGNILERFSAQQFPDLHSELNLSSLELGDSALYFCASSSDLDTQYFGPGTRLTVL.

The sample holds a few counts of this clone. The V and J genes are TRBV14 and TRBJ1-2; no clear D. Germline V gene lookup returns CDR1 SGHDN and CDR2 FVKESK. The CDR3 runs 11 residues. The V and J ends lost 6 bases and 8 bases respectively, with 10 bases between them. CDR3 residues: CASRGSGGYTF. The DNA for the CDR3 is TGTGCCAGCAGGGGCTCGGGCGGCTACACCTTC.